The rows below give T cell receptor beta chains drawn from one sample of a study of blood T cell repertoires in COVID-19. Some clones are missing from TCRdb's copy, which holds only in-frame ones; the method was immunoSEQ multiplex PCR. The sample records around 200,000 clones, roughly nine tenths being singletons. Material for sequencing was PBMCs or T cells enriched from blood (not recorded which). Source of these receptors: a woman in her thirties or forties with acute COVID-19. Both conserved end residues are part of each CDR3. Each record gives: D gene, J gene, V gene, clone size, CDR3 DNA, CDR3 protein. D genes are given only for firm matches. Size is omitted from some rows. Given values are once, few, many or a class for expanded clones.

>-|TRBJ2-7|TRBV30|-
TGTGCCTGGGGGACTGAAACCTACGAGCAGTACTTC
CAWGTETYEQYF
>TRBD1|TRBJ1-4|TRBV19|-
TGTGCCAGTAACCCCAGGGGGCTCACTAATGAAAAACTGTTTTTT
CASNPRGLTNEKLFF
>-|TRBJ2-5|TRBV10-3|-
TGTGCCATCAGTGAGGCGGGACGAGAAGAGACCCAGTACTTC
CAISEAGREETQYF
>-|TRBJ1-2|TRBV5-1|once
TGCGCCAGCAGCTTGGCAACCGTAGATAATGGCTACACCTTC
CASSLATVDNGYTF
>-|TRBJ1-3|TRBV25-1|-
TGTGCCAGCAGTGAAACTGGACTCACGGACCCCGGAAACACCATATATTTT
CASSETGLTDPGNTIYF
>TRBD2|TRBJ2-2|TRBV30|-
TGTGCCACTAGCGGGGGCACCGGGGAGCTGTTTTTT
CATSGGTGELFF
>-|TRBJ2-2|TRBV18|-
TGTGCCAGCTCACCGGGGCTGGACGCGAACACCGGGGAGCTGTTTTTT
CASSPGLDANTGELFF
>-|TRBJ2-3|TRBV10-3|-
TGTGCCACCAACCGGGGAAGGGATACGCAGTATTTT
CATNRGRDTQYF
>-|TRBJ1-1|TRBV27|-
TGTGCCAGCAGTTTATACGGTAACACTGAAGCTTTCTTT
CASSLYGNTEAFF
>TRBD2|TRBJ2-3|TRBV29-1|few
TGCAGCGTTGTGGGGGGGGTGACAGATACGCAGTATTTT
CSVVGGVTDTQYF
>TRBD2|TRBJ2-5|TRBV19|-
TGTGCCAGTAGTATGAGTAGCGGGGTCCAAGAGACCCAGTACTTC
CASSMSSGVQETQYF
>TRBD1|TRBJ1-5|TRBV28|-
TGTGCCAGCAGTTTGGGACAGGGGTTCCGTCAGCCCCAGCATTTT
CASSLGQGFRQPQHF
>TRBD1|TRBJ2-5|TRBV2|-
TGTGCCAGCAGCGTTGACAGGGGGCGGGAGACCCAGTACTTC
CASSVDRGRETQYF
>-|TRBJ2-1|TRBV28|-
TGTGCCAGCAGTTTTCTCCCCGGTGAGCAGTTCTTC
CASSFLPGEQFF